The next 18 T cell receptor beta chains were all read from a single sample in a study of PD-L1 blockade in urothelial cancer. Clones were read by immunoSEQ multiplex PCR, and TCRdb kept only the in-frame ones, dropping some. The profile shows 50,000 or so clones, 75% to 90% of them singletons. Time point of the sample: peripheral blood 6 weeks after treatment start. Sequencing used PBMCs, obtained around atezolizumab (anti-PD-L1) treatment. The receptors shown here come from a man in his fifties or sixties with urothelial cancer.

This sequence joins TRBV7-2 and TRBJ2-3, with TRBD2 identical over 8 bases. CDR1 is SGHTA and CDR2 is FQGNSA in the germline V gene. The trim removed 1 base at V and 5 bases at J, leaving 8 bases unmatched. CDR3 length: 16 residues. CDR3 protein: CASSLGLRGGVDTQYF. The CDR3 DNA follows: TGTGCCAGCAGCTTAGGGTTACGGGGGGGCGTAGATACGCAGTATTTT.

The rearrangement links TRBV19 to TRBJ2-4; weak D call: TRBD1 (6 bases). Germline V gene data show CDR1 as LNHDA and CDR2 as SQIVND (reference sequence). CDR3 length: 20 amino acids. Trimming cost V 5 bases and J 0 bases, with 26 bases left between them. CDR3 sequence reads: CASSPQGRPSVGRAKNIQYF. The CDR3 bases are TGTGCCAGTAGTCCACAGGGTAGGCCCTCTGTTGGTCGAGCCAAAAACATTCAGTACTTC.

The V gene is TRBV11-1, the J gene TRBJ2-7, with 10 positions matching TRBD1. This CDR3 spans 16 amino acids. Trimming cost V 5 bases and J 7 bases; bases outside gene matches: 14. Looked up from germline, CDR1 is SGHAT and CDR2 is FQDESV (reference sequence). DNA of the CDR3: TGTGCCAGCAGCCGAAGCCGACAGGGGGCGACGGGGGAGCAGTACTTC. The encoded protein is CASSRSRQGATGEQYF.

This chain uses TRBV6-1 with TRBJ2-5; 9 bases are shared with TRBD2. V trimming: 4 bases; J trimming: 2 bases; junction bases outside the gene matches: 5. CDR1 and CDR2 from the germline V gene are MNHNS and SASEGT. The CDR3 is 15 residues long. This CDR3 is CASSASGVTQETQYF. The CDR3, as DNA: TGTGCCAGCAGTGCTAGCGGGGTAACACAAGAGACCCAGTACTTC.

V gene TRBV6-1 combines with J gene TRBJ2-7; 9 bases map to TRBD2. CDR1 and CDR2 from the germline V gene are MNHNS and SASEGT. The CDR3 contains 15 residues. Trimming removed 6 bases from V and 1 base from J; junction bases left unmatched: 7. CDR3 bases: TGTGCCAGCAGATCGAGCGGGGGGCTTTCCTACGAGCAGTACTTC. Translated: CASRSSGGLSYEQYF.

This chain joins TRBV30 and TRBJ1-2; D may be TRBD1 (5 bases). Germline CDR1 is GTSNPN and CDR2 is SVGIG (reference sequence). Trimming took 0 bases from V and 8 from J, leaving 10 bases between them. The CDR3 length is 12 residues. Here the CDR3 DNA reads TGTGCCTGGAGTGTAAAGGGGAACGGCTACACCTTC. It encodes CAWSVKGNGYTF.

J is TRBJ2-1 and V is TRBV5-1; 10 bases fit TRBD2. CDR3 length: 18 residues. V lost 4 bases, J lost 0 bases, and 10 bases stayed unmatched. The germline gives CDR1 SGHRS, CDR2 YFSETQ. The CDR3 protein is CASSLGTSVSISYNEQFF. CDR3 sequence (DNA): TGCGCCAGCAGCCTTGGGACTAGCGTCTCAATCTCCTACAATGAGCAGTTCTTC.

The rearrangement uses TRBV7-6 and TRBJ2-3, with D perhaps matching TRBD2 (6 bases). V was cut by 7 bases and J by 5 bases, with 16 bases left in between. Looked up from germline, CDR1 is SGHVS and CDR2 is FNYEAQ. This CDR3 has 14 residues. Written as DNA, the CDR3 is TGTGCCAGCACCAAGATGGGGGGAGGAGATACGCAGTATTTT. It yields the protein CASTKMGGGDTQYF.

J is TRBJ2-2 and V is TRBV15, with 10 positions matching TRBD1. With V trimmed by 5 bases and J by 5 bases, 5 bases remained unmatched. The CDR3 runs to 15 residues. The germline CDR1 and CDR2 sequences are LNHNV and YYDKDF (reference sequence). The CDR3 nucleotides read TGTGCCACCAGCTTAGGACAGGGGGGGACCGGGGAGCTGTTTTTT. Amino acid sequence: CATSLGQGGTGELFF.

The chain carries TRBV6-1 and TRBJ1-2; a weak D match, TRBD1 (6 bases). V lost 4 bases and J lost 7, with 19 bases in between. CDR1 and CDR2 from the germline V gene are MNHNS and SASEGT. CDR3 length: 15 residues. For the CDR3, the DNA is TGTGCCAGCAGTGCTAATCCTCAGGGGTCGGGTGGCTACACCTTC. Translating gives CASSANPQGSGGYTF.

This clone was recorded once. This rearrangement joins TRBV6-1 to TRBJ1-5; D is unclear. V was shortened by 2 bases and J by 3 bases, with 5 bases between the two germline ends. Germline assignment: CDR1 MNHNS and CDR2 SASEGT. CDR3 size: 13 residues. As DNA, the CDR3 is TGTGCCAGCAGTGAAACAGACAATCAGCCCCAGCATTTT. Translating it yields CASSETDNQPQHF.

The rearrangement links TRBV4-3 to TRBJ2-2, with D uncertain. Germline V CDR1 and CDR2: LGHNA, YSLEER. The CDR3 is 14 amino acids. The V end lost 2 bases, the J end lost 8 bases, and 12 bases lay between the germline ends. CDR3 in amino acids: CASSQYYGSGELFF. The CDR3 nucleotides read TGCGCCAGCAGCCAATACTACGGGTCGGGGGAGCTGTTTTTT.

The CDR3: CASSQGGTPQETQYF. For the CDR3, the DNA is TGCGCCAGCAGCCAAGGAGGGACACCCCAAGAGACCCAGTACTTC. This chain links TRBV4-3 with TRBJ2-5, with a tentative D call TRBD1 (6 bases). Per germline, CDR1 LGHNA and CDR2 YSLEER. CDR3 size: 15 residues. Trimming took off 1 base at V and 1 base at J, with 10 bases between the two ends.

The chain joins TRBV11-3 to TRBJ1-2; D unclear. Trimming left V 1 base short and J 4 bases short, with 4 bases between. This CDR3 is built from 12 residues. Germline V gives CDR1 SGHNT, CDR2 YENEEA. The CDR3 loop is CASSLASYGYTF. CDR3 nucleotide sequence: TGTGCCAGCAGCTTAGCCAGCTATGGCTACACCTTC. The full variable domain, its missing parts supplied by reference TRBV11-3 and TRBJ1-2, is EAGVVQSPRYKIIEKKQPVAFWCNPISGHNTLYWYLQNLGQGPELLIRYENEEAVDDSQLPKDRFSAERLKGVDSTLKIQPAELGDSAVYLCASSLASYGYTFGSGTRLTVV.

CDR3 nucleotide sequence: TGTGCCAGCAGTTACTCGAGTAGCGGAGAGACCCAGTACTTC. Protein product: CASSYSSSGETQYF. The chain couples TRBV6-6 to TRBJ2-5, with a weak D call TRBD2 (6 bases). CDR3 length: 14 residues. Trimming left V 0 bases short and J 4 bases short, with 9 bases between. Germline CDR1 reads MNHNY; CDR2 reads SVGAGI (reference sequence).

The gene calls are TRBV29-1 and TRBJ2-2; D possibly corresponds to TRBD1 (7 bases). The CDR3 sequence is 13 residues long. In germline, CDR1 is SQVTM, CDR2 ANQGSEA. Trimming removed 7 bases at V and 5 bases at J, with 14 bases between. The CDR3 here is CSGGTATTGELFF. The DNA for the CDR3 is TGCAGCGGCGGGACAGCCACTACCGGGGAGCTGTTTTTT.

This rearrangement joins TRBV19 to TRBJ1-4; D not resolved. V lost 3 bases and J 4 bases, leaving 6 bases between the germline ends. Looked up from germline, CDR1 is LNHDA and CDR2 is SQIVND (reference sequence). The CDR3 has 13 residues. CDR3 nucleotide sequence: TGTGCCAGTAGTATTCTCAGTAATGAAAAACTGTTTTTT. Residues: CASSILSNEKLFF.

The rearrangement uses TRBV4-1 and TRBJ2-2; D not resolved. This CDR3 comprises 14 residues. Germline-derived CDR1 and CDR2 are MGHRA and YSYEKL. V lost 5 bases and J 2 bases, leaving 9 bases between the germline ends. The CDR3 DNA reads TGCGCCAGCAGCACCCGACAAAACACCGGGGAGCTGTTTTTT. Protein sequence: CASSTRQNTGELFF.